These T cell receptor beta chains were read from a single sample in a study of blood T cell repertoires in COVID-19. Some clones are missing from TCRdb's copy, which holds only in-frame ones; the method was immunoSEQ multiplex PCR. Among over 150,000 clones listed, almost 85% were seen once. Sequenced input: peripheral blood. These receptors originate from a human donor with acute or convalescent COVID-19. The donor label of this sample is uncertain. Each CDR3 is given with its conserved first and last residue. The D gene is left open where the match is weak. Expanded clones are given a class, and other clones once, few, many or no size at all.

size,V,J,D,DNA,CDR3
-,TRBV6-5,TRBJ2-2,-,TGTGCCAGCATTATCAGGGGTTTCACCGGGGAGCTGTTTTTT,CASIIRGFTGELFF
-,TRBV15,TRBJ1-1,TRBD1,TGTGCCACCAGCAGAGATTTTCCCGGGACAGGGTTTTGGAGGGGCACTGAAGCTTTCTTT,CATSRDFPGTGFWRGTEAFF
-,TRBV5-1,TRBJ2-7,TRBD1,TGCGCCAGCAGCCCATCGGGACAGTACGAGCAGTACTTC,CASSPSGQYEQYF
-,TRBV5-1,TRBJ2-7,-,TGCGCCAGCAGCTTAGCAGGGTTCAGCGAGCAGTACTTC,CASSLAGFSEQYF
-,TRBV5-1,TRBJ1-2,TRBD1,TGCGCCAGCAGCTCCGGGACAGGGTTTAGCTATGGCTACACCTTC,CASSSGTGFSYGYTF
-,TRBV2,TRBJ2-5,-,TGTGCCAGCAGGGGCGGGGTACAAGAGACCCAGTACTTC,CASRGGVQETQYF
-,TRBV6-5,TRBJ1-1,TRBD1,TGTGCCAGCAGTACCGACAGGGGGGGGACTGAAGCTTTCTTT,CASSTDRGGTEAFF
few,TRBV11-2,TRBJ2-7,TRBD2,TGTGCCAGCAGCCCTTCGGGGGGAGCGGGAGACGGCGAGCAGTACTTC,CASSPSGGAGDGEQYF
-,TRBV5-6,TRBJ1-2,-,TGTGCCAGCAGCCCACAGGTTATCGCTGGCTACACCTTC,CASSPQVIAGYTF
few,TRBV28,TRBJ1-5,-,TGTGCCAGCAGTTTTTCCGGGATGCCCTATCAGCCCCAGCATTTT,CASSFSGMPYQPQHF
-,TRBV21-1,TRBJ2-3,-,TGTGCCAGTATACTAGCGACCTACACAGATACGCAGTATTTT,CASILATYTDTQYF
-,TRBV3-1/TRBV3-2,TRBJ2-1,TRBD2,TGTGCCAGCAGCCAAGATTTAAGGGCCTTAGCGGGCAGCTCCTACAATGAGCAGTTCTTC,CASSQDLRALAGSSYNEQFF
-,TRBV5-4,TRBJ1-3,-,TGTGCCAGCAGCTCCCAGGGGAACACCATATATTTT,CASSSQGNTIYF
-,TRBV27,TRBJ1-5,-,TGTGCCAGCAGTTTACGGAGCAATCAGCCCCAGCATTTT,CASSLRSNQPQHF
-,TRBV19,TRBJ2-5,-,TGTGCCAGTAGTATATCACAACAGGCCCAAGAGACCCAGTACTTC,CASSISQQAQETQYF
-,TRBV11-3,TRBJ2-1,-,TGTGCCAGCAGCTTTGGTTTGGGAGGCGAGCAGTTCTTC,CASSFGLGGEQFF
once,TRBV2,TRBJ2-5,TRBD2,TGTGCCAGCAGCGCCGGGACTAGCGGGATGGAGACCCAGTACTTC,CASSAGTSGMETQYF
once,TRBV6-2/TRBV6-3,TRBJ1-3,TRBD1,TGTGCCAGCACCCCTCCCGGGACAGGCGACACCGAAGGAAACACCATATATTTT,CASTPPGTGDTEGNTIYF
-,TRBV7-2,TRBJ1-2,TRBD1,TGTGCCAGCAGCCGGGGACAGCTCTATGGCTACACCTTC,CASSRGQLYGYTF
-,TRBV6-5,TRBJ2-7,-,TGTGCCAGCAGGGTTACTAGTAACCCCTCCTACGAGCAGTACTTC,CASRVTSNPSYEQYF
-,TRBV19,TRBJ2-4,-,TGTGCCAGTAGTATACAAAGCCCCAAAAACATTCAGTACTTC,CASSIQSPKNIQYF
-,TRBV12-3/TRBV12-4,TRBJ1-2,TRBD1,TGTGCCAGCAGCCCGGACAGGAACTATGGCTACACCTTC,CASSPDRNYGYTF
-,TRBV7-2,TRBJ2-2,TRBD2,TGTGCCAGCACCCTGCGGGAGGCCACCGGGGAGCTGTTTTTT,CASTLREATGELFF
-,TRBV28,TRBJ1-6,-,TGTGCCAGATTTCCAAACAACAGACCCAATTCACCCCTCCACTTT,CARFPNNRPNSPLHF
-,TRBV7-2,TRBJ2-3,-,TGTGCCAGCAGCTTAGATGGGGCCCAAGATACGCAGTATTTT,CASSLDGAQDTQYF
few,TRBV7-9,TRBJ2-7,-,TGTGCCAGCAGCCCAGTAAGACTCTCCTACGAGCAGTACTTC,CASSPVRLSYEQYF